Included here is one T cell receptor (beta chain) sequence, with context. This entry comes from a study of T cell responses to AZD1222 COVID-19 vaccine. Sequencing was performed with immunoSEQ multiplex PCR; in TCRdb, only in-frame clones are kept and a portion is missing. The table lists 150,000 or so clones, approximately 90% of them singletons. The CDR3 has 16 residues. The V gene end was trimmed by 1 base and the J gene end by 4 bases; junction bases not matched to a gene: 7. Germline V gene data show CDR1 as SGHTA and CDR2 as FQGNSA. V and J are TRBV7-2 and TRBJ1-2, with TRBD1 identical over 9 bases. This receptor was taken from an adult who received the AZD1222 COVID-19 vaccine. Sample: peripheral blood, taken 28 days after the second AZD1222 dose. The CDR3: CASSLGVGQGAYGYTF. The CDR3 DNA follows: TGTGCCAGCAGCTTAGGGGTGGGACAGGGTGCCTATGGCTACACCTTC.